The 10 T cell receptor beta chains below all came from one sample that was sequenced in a study of vaccination and CD4 T cells after COVID-19. Treatment given: roughly nine-day PBMC culture with coronavirus spike peptide pools or control peptides (ViraFEST assay). These receptors have no identified antigens. At the Johns Hopkins FTIC core, DNA taken from cultured CD4+ T cells was sequenced by way of the Oncomine TCR Beta short-read assay. TCRdb itself ran the PCR reads through MiXCR, one entry per CDR3 protein. The table shows some 13,000 distinct CDR3 sequences, with roughly 61% occurring only once. The sequenced sample was CD4+ T cells from blood, cultured in vitro, obtained before SARS-CoV-2 vaccination. The receptors originated from a human donor who had recovered from COVID-19.

The gene calls are TRBV6-2 or TRBV6-3 and TRBJ1-1; 11 bases align to TRBD1. The CDR3 is made up of 17 amino acids. CDR1 is MNHEY and CDR2 is SVGEGT in the germline V gene. The ends lost 4 bases at V and 5 bases at J; junction bases unmatched: 12. For the CDR3, the DNA is TGTGCCAGCAGTTCTCCATGGGACAGGGGGTTAGGGACTGAAGCTTTCTTT. This sequence encodes CASSSPWDRGLGTEAFF.

This clonotype has a single count. CDR3 DNA sequence: TGTGCCAGCAGTAAACCCAGGGGGCAAATAGATACGCAGTATTTT. Amino acid sequence: CASSKPRGQIDTQYF. This chain connects TRBV28 to TRBJ2-3; 8 bases agree with TRBD1. Germline trimming cut 5 bases from V and 5 bases from J; bases unmatched to any gene: 9. Germline loops: CDR1 MDHEN, CDR2 SYDVKM. This CDR3 region has 15 residues.

V usage is TRBV21-1 and J usage is TRBJ1-2; the D call of TRBD1 is as the table states it, not checked on the DNA. TRBV21-1 is recorded as a pseudogene. The CDR3 is 13 residues long. The CDR3 region has the DNA TGTGCCAGCAGCCTGGGGGGGGGGCTGGGCTACACCTTC. Residues: CASSLGGGLGYTF.

In the case of this clonotype: A read error may produce the germline difference seen at one junction end. V and J are TRBV6-2 or TRBV6-3 and TRBJ2-7; D uncertain. Germline V gives CDR1 MNHEY, CDR2 SVGEGT. The CDR3 sequence is 12 residues long. CDR3 sequence reads: CTSRWQTYEQYF. CDR3 DNA sequence: TGTACCAGCAGATGGCAGACCTACGAGCAGTACTTC.

This rearrangement joins TRBV5-1 to TRBJ2-5, with D uncertain. Trimming cost V 4 bases and J 0 bases, with 7 bases left between them. This CDR3 region has 13 residues. Germline V gene sequence: CDR1 SGHRS, CDR2 YFSETQ. CDR3 amino acids: CASSQGYQETQYF. DNA of the CDR3: TGCGCCAGCAGCCAAGGGTACCAAGAGACCCAGTACTTC.

The J gene is TRBJ2-5, the V gene TRBV6-1, with D perhaps TRBD1 (5 bases). Germline values: CDR1 MNHNS, CDR2 SASEGT. V dropped 8 bases and J dropped 4 bases, with 17 bases sitting between them. The CDR3 contains 14 residues. CDR3 protein: CASRQQALRETQYF. CDR3 nucleotides: TGTGCCAGCCGTCAACAGGCGCTGCGAGAGACCCAGTACTTC.

The rearrangement uses TRBV5-4 and TRBJ1-6; TRBD1 aligns across 10 bases. Germline CDR1 is SGHNT and CDR2 is YYREEE (reference sequence). The CDR3 has 15 amino acids. V dropped 4 bases and J dropped 5; count of bases not matched to a gene: 3. The CDR3 bases are TGTGCCAGCAGCCCTGGGACAGGGGATAATTCACCCCTCCACTTT. It translates to CASSPGTGDNSPLHF.

The chain combines TRBV19 with TRBJ1-6; no clear D. The ends were cut back, 7 bases at V and 13 bases at J, with 17 bases in the middle. CDR1 is LNHDA and CDR2 is SQIVND in the germline V gene (reference sequence). The CDR3 is 13 residues long. CDR3 residues: CASNEAVGLPLHF. CDR3 DNA: TGTGCCAGTAATGAGGCAGTGGGGTTGCCCCTCCACTTT.

The chain employs TRBV6-1 and TRBJ2-7, with D unclear. CDR1 and CDR2 from the germline V gene are MNHNS and SASEGT. This CDR3 spans 15 amino acids. V dropped 1 base and J dropped 6 bases, with 16 bases sitting between them. CDR3 nucleotides: TGTGCCAGCAGTGAAGTAGTGTCCAAGAGTGGCGAGCAGTACTTC. Translated: CASSEVVSKSGEQYF.

This clonotype was found once. The chain couples TRBV11-3 to TRBJ1-1; D is unclear. The CDR3 sequence is 13 residues long. The germline gives CDR1 SGHNT, CDR2 YENEEA. Trimming took 2 bases from V and 3 from J, leaving 7 bases between them. CDR3 sequence (DNA): TGTGCCAGCAGCTTATTATTCGACACTGAAGCTTTCTTT. Amino acids: CASSLLFDTEAFF.